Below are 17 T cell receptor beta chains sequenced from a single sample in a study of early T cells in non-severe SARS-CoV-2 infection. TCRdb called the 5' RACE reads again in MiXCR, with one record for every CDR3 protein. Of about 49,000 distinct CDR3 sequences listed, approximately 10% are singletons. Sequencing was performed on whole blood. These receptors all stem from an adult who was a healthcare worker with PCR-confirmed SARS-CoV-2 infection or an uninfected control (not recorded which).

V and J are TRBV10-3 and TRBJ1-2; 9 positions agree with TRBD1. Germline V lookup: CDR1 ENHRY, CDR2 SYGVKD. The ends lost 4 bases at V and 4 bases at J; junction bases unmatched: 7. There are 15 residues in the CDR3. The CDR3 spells CAISAPGQGTYGYTF. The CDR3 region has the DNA TGTGCCATCAGTGCCCCCGGACAGGGGACCTATGGCTACACCTTC.

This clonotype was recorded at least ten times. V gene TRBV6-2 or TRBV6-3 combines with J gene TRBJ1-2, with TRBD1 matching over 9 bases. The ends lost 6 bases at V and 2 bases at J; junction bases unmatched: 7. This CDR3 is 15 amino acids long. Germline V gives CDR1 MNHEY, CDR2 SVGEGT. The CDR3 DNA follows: TGTGCCAGCAGCTCCCCCGGGACAGGGAACTATGGCTACACCTTC. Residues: CASSSPGTGNYGYTF.

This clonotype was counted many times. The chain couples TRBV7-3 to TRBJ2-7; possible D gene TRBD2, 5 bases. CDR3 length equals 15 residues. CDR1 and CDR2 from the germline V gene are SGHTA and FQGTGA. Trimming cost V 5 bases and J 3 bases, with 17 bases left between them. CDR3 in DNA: TGTGCCAGCAGCGCCGGAGAGAGCGGATACTACGAGCAGTACTTC. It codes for CASSAGESGYYEQYF.

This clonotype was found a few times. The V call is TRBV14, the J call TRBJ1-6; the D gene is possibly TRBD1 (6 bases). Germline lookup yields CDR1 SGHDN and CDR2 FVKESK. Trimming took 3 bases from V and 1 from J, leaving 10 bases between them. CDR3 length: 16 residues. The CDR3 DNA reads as TGTGCCAGCAGCCATACAGGGATTTCCTATAATTCACCCCTCCACTTT. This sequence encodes CASSHTGISYNSPLHF.

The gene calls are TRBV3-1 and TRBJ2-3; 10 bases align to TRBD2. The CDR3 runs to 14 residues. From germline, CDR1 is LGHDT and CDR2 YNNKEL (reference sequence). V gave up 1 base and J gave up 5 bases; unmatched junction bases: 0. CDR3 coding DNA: TGTGCCAGCAGCCAAGGGACTAGCGGAGATACGCAGTATTTT. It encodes CASSQGTSGDTQYF.

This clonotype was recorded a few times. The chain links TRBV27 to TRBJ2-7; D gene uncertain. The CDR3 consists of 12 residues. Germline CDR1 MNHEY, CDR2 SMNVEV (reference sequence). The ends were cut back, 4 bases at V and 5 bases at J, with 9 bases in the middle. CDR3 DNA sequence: TGTGCCAGCAGTTATTTGGGGAACGAGCAGTACTTC. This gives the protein CASSYLGNEQYF.

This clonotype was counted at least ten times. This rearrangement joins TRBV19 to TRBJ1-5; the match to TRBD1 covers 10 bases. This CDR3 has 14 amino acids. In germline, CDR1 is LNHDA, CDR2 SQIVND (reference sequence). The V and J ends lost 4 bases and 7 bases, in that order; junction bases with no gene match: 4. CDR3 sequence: CASSTRTGGQPQHF. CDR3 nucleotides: TGTGCCAGTAGTACGAGGACAGGGGGACAGCCCCAGCATTTT.

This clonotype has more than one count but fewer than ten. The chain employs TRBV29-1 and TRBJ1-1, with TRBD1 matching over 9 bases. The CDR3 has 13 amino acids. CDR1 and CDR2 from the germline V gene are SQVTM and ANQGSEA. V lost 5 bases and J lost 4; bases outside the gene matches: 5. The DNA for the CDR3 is TGCAGCGTTCGGACAGGGGTGGGCACTGAAGCTTTCTTT. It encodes CSVRTGVGTEAFF. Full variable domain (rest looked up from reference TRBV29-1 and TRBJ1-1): SAVISQKPSRDICQRGTSLTIQCQVDSQVTMMFWYRQQPGQSLTLIATANQGSEATYESGFVIDKFPISRPNLTFSTLTVSNMSPEDSSIYLCSVRTGVGTEAFFGQGTRLTVV.

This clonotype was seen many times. The CDR3 sequence: CASSQGDRFLDEQFF. CDR3 nucleotides: TGTGCCAGCAGCCAGGGGGATAGGTTCTTAGATGAGCAGTTCTTC. V usage is TRBV3-1 and J usage is TRBJ2-1; D possibly matches TRBD1 or TRBD2 (5 bases each). CDR3 length: 15 amino acids. CDR1 and CDR2 from the germline V gene are LGHDT and YNNKEL (reference sequence). V gave up 3 bases and J gave up 8 bases, with 17 bases separating them.

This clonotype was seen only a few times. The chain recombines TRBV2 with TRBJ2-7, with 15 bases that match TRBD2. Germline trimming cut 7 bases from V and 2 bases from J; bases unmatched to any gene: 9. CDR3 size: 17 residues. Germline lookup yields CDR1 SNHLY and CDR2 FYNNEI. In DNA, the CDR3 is TGTGCCAGCACTCCGGGACTAGCGGGGGGCCCGCCCTACGAGCAGTACTTC. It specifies CASTPGLAGGPPYEQYF.

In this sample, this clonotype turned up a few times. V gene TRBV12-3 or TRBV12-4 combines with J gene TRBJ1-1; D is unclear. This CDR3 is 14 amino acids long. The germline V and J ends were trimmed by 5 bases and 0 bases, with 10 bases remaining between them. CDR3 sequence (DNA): TGTGCCAGCAGTGCCGGGATTCTGAACACTGAAGCTTTCTTT. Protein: CASSAGILNTEAFF.

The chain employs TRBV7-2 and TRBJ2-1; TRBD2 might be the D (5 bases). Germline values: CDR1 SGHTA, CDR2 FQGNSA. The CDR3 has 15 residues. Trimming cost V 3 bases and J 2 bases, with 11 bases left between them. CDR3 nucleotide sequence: TGTGCCAGCAGCTTGGAAAACGGGGCCTACAATGAGCAGTTCTTC. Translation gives CASSLENGAYNEQFF.

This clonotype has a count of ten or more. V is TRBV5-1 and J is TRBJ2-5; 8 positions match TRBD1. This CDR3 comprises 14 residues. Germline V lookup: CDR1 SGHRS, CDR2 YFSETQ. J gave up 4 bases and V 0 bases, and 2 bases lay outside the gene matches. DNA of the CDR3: TGCGCCAGCAGCTTGGAGCAGGGGGCAGAGACCCAGTACTTC. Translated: CASSLEQGAETQYF. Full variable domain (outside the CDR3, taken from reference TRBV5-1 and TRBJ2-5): KAGVTQTPRYLIKTRGQQVTLSCSPISGHRSVSWYQQTPGQGLQFLFEYFSETQRNKGNFPGRFSGRQFSNSRSEMNVSTLELGDSALYLCASSLEQGAETQYFGPGTRLLVL.

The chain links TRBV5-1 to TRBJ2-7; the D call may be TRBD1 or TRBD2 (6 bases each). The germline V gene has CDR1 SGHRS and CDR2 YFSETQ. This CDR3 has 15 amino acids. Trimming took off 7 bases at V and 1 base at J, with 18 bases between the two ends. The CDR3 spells CASARAEGGSYEQYF. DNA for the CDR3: TGCGCCAGCGCCAGAGCGGAGGGGGGTTCCTACGAGCAGTACTTC. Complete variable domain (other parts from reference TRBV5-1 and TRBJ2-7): KAGVTQTPRYLIKTRGQQVTLSCSPISGHRSVSWYQQTPGQGLQFLFEYFSETQRNKGNFPGRFSGRQFSNSRSEMNVSTLELGDSALYLCASARAEGGSYEQYFGPGTRLTVT.

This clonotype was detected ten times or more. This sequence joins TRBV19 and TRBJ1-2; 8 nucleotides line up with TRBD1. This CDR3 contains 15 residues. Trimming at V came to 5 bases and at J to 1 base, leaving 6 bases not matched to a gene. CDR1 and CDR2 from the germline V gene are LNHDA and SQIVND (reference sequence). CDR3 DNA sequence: TGTGCCAGTAGTGTGGACAGGGCCTTTAACTATGGCTACACCTTC. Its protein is CASSVDRAFNYGYTF.

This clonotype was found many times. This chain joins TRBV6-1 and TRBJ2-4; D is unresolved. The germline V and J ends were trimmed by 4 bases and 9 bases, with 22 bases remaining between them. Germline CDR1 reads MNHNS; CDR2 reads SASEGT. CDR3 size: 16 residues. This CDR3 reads CASSVDPIGSKRIQYF. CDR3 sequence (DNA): TGTGCCAGCAGTGTAGACCCAATTGGGTCAAAACGCATTCAGTACTTC.

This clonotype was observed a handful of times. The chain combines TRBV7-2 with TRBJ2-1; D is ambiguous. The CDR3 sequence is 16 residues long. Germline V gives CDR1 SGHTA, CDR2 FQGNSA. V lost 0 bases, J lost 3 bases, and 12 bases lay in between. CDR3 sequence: CASSLAVRVYYNEQFF. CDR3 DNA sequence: TGTGCCAGCAGCTTAGCCGTCCGGGTCTACTACAATGAGCAGTTCTTC.